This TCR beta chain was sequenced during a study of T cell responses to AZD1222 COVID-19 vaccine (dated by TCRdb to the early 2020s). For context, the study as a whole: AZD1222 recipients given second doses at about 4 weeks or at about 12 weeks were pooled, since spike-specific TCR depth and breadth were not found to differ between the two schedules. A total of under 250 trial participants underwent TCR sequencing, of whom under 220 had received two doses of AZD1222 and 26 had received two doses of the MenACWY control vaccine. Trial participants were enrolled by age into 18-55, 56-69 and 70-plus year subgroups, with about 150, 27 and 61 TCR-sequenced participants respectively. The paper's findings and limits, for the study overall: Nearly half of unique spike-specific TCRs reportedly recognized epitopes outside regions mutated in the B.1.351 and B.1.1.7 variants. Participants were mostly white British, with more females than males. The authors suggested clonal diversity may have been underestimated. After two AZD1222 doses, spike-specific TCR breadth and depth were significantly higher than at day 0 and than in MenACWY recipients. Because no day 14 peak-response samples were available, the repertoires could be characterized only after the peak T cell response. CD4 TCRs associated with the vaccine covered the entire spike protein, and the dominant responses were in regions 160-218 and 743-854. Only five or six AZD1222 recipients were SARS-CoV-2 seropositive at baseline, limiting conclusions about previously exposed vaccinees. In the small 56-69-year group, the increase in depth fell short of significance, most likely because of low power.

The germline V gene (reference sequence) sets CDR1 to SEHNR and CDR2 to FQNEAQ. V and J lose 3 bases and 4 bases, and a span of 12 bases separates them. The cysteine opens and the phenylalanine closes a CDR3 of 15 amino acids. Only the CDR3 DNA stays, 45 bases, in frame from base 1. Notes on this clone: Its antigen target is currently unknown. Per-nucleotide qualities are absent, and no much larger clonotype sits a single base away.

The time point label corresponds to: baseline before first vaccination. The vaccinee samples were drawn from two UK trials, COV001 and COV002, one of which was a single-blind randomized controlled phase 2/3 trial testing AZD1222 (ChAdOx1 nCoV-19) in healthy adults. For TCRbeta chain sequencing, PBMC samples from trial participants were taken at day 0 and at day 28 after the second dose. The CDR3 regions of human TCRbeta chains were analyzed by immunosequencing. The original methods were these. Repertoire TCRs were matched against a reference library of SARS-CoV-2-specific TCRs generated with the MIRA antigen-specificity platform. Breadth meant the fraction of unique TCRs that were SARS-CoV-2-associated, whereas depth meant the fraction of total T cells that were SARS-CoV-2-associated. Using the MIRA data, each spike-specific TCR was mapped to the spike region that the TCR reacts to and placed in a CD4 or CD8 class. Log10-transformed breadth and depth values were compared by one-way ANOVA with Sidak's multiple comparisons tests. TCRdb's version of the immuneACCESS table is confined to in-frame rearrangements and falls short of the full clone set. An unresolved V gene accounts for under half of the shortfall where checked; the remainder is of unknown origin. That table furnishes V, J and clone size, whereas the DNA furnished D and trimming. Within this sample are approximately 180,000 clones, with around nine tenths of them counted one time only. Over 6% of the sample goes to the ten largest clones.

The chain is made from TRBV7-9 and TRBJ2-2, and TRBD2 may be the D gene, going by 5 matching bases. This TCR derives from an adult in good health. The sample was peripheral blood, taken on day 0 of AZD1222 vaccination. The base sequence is TGTGCCAGCAGCTTCCCAACGGGGTCCACCGGGGAGCTGTTTTTT. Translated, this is CASSFPTGSTGELFF.